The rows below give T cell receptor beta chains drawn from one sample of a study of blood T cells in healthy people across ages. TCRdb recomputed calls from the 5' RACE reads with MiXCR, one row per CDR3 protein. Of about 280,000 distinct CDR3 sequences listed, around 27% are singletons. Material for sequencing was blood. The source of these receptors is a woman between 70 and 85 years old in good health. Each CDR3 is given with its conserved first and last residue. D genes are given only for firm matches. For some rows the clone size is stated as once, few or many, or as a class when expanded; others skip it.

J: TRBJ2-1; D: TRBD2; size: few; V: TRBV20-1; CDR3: CSASSSGRAGGDEQFF; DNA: TGCAGTGCTAGCTCTAGCGGGAGGGCCGGCGGAGATGAGCAGTTCTTC
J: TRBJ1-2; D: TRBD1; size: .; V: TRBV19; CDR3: CASSRTDRGRYGYTF; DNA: TGTGCCAGTAGTCGGACGGACAGGGGCCGCTATGGCTACACCTTC
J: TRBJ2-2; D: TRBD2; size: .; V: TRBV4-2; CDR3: CASSQDPTSGSAGELFF; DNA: TGTGCCAGCAGCCAAGATCCAACTAGCGGGAGTGCCGGGGAGCTGTTTTTT
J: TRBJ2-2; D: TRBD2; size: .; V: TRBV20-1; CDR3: CSAGIAGGTGELFF; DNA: TGCAGTGCCGGAATAGCGGGGGGCACCGGGGAGCTGTTTTTT
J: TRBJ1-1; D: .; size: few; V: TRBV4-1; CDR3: CASSQYGDGEAFF; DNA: TGCGCCAGCAGCCAATACGGAGACGGTGAAGCTTTCTTT
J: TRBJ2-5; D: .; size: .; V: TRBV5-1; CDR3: CASSLATGAGAYQETQYF; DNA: TGCGCCAGCAGCTTGGCCACGGGGGCAGGGGCGTACCAAGAGACCCAGTACTTC
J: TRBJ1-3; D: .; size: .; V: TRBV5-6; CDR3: CASSLTRASGNTIYF; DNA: TGTGCCAGCAGCTTGACCCGGGCCTCTGGAAACACCATATATTTT
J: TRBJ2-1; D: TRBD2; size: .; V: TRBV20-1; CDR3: CSASLAGGVGEQFF; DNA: TGCAGTGCTAGTCTAGCGGGAGGGGTTGGTGAGCAGTTCTTC
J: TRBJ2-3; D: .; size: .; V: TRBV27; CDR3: CASSPQGSSTDTQYF; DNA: TGTGCCAGCAGTCCCCAGGGTTCTAGCACAGATACGCAGTATTTT
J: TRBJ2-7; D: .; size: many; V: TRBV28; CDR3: CASSLQFSYEQYF; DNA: TGTGCCAGCAGTTTACAGTTCTCCTACGAGCAGTACTTC
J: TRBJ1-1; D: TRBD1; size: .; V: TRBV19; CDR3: CASSILQGQANTEAFF; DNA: TGTGCCAGTAGTATTCTTCAAGGACAGGCGAACACTGAAGCTTTCTTT
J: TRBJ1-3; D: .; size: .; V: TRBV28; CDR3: CASSFPLGLSGNTIYF; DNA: TGTGCCAGCAGTTTCCCCCTTGGGCTCTCTGGAAACACCATATATTTT
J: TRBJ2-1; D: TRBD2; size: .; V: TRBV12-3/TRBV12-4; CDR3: CASKPTGLAGGREQFF; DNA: TGTGCCAGCAAACCCACGGGACTAGCGGGAGGCCGGGAGCAGTTCTTC
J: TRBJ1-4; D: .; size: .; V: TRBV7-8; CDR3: CASSLRGGTGNEKLFF; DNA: TGTGCCAGCAGCCTCCGGGGGGGGACGGGAAATGAAAAACTGTTTTTT
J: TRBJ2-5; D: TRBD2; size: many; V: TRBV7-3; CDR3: CASSFGGRGETQYF; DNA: TGTGCCAGCAGCTTCGGCGGGAGGGGAGAGACCCAGTACTTC
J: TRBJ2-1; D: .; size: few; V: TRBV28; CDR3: CASRSNKEQFF; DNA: TGTGCCAGCAGGTCCAATAAGGAGCAGTTCTTC
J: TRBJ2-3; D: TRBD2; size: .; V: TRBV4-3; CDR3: CASSQGQAGDYTQYF; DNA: TGCGCCAGCAGCCAAGGGCAAGCGGGAGATTATACGCAGTATTTT
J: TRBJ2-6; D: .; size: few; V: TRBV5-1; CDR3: CASSLLPSGANVLTF; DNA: TGCGCCAGCAGCTTATTACCCTCTGGGGCCAACGTCCTGACTTTC